What follows describes a single TCR beta chain. The CDR3 runs 14 residues. With V trimmed by 4 bases and J by 5 bases, 3 bases remained unmatched. The germline CDR1 and CDR2 sequences are SEHNR and FQNEAQ (reference sequence). Original data processing: Reference gene primer amplification gave estimated nucleated cell counts. Measured with immunoSEQ multiplex PCR; TCRdb has only the in-frame clones, and not every one. The DNA gave D and trimming, while V, J and clone size come from that table. The top ten hold 0.8% to 1% of the sample, which has 400,000 to 450,000 clones, about 87% seen once. Enrolment of Seattle patients took place during active infection, and they were followed longitudinally. The data were taken from a study of blood T cell repertoires in COVID-19.

The chain combines TRBV7-9 with TRBJ2-1, with 9 bases that match TRBD2. This TCR derives from a man aged 18 to 35 with COVID-19, enrolled during active disease. The specimen was peripheral blood. CDR3 sequence reads: CASSSSSGDNEQFF. DNA of the CDR3: TGTGCCAGCAGCTCGTCTAGCGGGGACAATGAGCAGTTCTTC.